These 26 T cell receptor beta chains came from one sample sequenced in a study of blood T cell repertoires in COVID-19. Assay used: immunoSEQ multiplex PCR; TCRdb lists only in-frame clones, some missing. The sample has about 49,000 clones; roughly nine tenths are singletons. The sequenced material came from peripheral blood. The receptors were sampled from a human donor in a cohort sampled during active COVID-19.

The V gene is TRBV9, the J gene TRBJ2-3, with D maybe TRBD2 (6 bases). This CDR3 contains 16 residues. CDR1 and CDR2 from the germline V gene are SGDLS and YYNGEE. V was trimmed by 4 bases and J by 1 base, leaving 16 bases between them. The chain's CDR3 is CASSPAGPPGTDTQYF. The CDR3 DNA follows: TGTGCCAGCAGCCCCGCGGGACCCCCGGGCACAGATACGCAGTATTTT. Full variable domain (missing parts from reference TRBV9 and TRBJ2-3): DSGVTQTPKHLITATGQRVTLRCSPRSGDLSVYWYQQSLDQGLQFLIQYYNGEERAKGNILERFSAQQFPDLHSELNLSSLELGDSALYFCASSPAGPPGTDTQYFGPGTRLTVL.

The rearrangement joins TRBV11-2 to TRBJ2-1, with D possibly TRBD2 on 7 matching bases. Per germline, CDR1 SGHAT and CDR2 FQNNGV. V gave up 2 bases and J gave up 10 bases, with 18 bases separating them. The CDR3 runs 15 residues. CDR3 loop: CASSLPGGTLGEQFF. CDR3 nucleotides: TGTGCCAGCAGCTTACCGGGGGGCACCTTAGGGGAGCAGTTCTTC.

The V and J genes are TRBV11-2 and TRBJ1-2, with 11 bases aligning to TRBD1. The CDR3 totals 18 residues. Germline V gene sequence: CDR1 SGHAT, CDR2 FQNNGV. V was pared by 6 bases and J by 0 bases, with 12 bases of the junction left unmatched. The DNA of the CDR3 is TGTGCCAGCAGTTACCTGGACAGGGGGCGCGGGGCTAACTATGGCTACACCTTC. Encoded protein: CASSYLDRGRGANYGYTF.

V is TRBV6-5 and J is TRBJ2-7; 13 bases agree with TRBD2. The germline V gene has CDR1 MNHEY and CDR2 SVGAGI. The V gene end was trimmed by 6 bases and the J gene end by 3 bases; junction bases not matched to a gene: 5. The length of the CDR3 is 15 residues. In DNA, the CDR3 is TGTGCCAGCAGCGCGGGACTAGCGGGAAACTACGAGCAGTACTTC. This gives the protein CASSAGLAGNYEQYF.

CDR3: CASTPNDRSYGYTF. The CDR3 region has the DNA TGTGCCAGCACCCCTAACGACAGAAGCTATGGCTACACCTTC. The chain links TRBV6-5 to TRBJ1-2; the D gene is possibly TRBD1 (5 bases). The CDR3 extends over 14 amino acids. V dropped 7 bases and J dropped 4 bases, with 16 bases sitting between them. Looked up from germline, CDR1 is MNHEY and CDR2 is SVGAGI.

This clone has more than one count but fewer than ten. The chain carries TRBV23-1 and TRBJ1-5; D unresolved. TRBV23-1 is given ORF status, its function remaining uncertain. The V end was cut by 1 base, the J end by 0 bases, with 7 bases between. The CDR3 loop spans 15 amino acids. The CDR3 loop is CASSQLSYSNQPQHF. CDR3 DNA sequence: TGCGCCAGCAGTCAATTAAGCTATAGCAATCAGCCCCAGCATTTT.

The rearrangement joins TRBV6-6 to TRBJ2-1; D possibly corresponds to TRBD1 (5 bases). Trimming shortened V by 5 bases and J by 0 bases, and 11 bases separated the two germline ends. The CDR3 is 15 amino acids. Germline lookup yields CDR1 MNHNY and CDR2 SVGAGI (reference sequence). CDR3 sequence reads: CASSDSSSSYNEQFF. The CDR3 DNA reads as TGTGCCAGCAGTGACAGTTCCAGCTCCTACAATGAGCAGTTCTTC.

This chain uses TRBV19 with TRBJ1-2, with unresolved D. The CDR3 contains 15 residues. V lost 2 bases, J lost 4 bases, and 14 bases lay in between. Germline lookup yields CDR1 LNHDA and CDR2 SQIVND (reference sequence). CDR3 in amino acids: CASSISSHVSYGYTF. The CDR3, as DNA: TGTGCCAGTAGTATATCCTCACACGTATCCTATGGCTACACCTTC.

The DNA of the CDR3 is TGTGCCAGCAGCTCACGGGGAGAGGGCACAGATACGCAGTATTTT. Protein: CASSSRGEGTDTQYF. V usage is TRBV9 and J usage is TRBJ2-3, with D perhaps TRBD2 (5 bases). There are 15 residues in the CDR3. The ends were cut back, 4 bases at V and 1 base at J, with 13 bases in the middle. Per germline, CDR1 SGDLS and CDR2 YYNGEE.

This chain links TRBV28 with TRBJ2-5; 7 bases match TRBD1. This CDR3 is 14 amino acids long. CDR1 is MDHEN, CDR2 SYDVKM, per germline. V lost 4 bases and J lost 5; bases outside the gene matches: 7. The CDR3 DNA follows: TGTGCCAGCAGTTCCTGGACAGGATTCGAGACCCAGTACTTC. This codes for CASSSWTGFETQYF.

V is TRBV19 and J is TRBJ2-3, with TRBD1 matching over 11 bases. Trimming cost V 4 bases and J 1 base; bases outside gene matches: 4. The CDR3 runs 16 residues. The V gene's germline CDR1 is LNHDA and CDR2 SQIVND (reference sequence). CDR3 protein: CASSSPGQGGTDTQYF. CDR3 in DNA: TGTGCCAGTAGTAGCCCGGGACAGGGGGGCACAGATACGCAGTATTTT.

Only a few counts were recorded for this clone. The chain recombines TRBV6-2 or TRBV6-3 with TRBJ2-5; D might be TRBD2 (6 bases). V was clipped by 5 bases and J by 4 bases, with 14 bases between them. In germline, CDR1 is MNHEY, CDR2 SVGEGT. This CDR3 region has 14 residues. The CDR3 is CASSGTSSGETQYF. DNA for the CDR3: TGTGCCAGCAGTGGTACTAGCTCCGGAGAGACCCAGTACTTC.

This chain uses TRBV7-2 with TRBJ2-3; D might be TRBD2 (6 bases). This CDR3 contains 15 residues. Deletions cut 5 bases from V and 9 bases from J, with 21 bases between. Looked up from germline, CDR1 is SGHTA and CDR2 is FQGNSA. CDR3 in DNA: TGTGCCAGCAGCCCGAGTAGTCCCCAAGGAGGGACGCAGTATTTT. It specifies CASSPSSPQGGTQYF. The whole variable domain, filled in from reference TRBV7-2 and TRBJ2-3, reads GAGVSQSPSNKVTEKGKDVELRCDPISGHTALYWYRQSLGQGLEFLIYFQGNSAPDKSGLPSDRFSAERTGGSVSTLTIQRTQQEDSAVYLCASSPSSPQGGTQYFGPGTRLTVL.

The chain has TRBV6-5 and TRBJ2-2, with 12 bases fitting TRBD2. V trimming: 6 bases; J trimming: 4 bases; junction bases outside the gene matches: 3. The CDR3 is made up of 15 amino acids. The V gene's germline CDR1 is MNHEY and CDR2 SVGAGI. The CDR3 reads CASRPSGRATGELFF. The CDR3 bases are TGTGCCAGCAGGCCTAGCGGGAGGGCCACCGGGGAGCTGTTTTTT.

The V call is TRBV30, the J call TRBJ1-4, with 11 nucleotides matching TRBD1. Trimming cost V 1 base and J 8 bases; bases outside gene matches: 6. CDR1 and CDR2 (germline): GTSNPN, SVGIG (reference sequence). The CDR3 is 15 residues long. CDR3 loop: CAWSAGTGGLEKLFF. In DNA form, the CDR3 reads TGTGCCTGGAGTGCCGGGACAGGGGGGTTAGAAAAACTGTTTTTT. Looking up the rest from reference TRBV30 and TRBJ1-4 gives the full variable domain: SQTIHQWPATLVQPVGSPLSLECTVEGTSNPNLYWYRQAAGRGLQLLFYSVGIGQISSEVPQNLSASRPQDRQFILSSKKLLLSDSGFYLCAWSAGTGGLEKLFFGSGTQLSVL.

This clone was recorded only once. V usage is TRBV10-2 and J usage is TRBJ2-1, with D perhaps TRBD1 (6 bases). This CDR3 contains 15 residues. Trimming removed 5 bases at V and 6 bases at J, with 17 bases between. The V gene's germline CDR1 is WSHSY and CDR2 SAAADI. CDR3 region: CASSRGQFAPNEQFF. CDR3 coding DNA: TGCGCCAGCAGTCGCGGACAGTTCGCCCCCAATGAGCAGTTCTTC.

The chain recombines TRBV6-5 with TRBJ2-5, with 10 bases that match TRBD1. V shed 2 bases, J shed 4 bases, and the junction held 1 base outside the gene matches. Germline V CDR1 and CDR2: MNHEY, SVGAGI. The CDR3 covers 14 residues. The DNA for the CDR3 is TGTGCCAGCAGTTACGACAGGGGGCGAGAGACCCAGTACTTC. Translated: CASSYDRGRETQYF.

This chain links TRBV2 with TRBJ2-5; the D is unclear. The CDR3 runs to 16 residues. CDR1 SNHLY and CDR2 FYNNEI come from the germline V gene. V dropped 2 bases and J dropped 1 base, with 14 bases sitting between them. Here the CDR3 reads CASSESNPRSQETQYF. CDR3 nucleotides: TGTGCCAGCAGTGAATCTAATCCGCGGAGCCAAGAGACCCAGTACTTC.

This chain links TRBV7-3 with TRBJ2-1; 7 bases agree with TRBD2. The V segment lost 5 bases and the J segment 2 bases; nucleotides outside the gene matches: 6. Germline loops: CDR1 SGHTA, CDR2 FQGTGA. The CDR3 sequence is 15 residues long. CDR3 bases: TGTGCCAGCAGCCGGTGGGGGGGACCCTACAATGAGCAGTTCTTC. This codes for CASSRWGGPYNEQFF.

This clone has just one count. In DNA form, the CDR3 reads TGTGCCATCAGTGAGAACAGGGCTCACGAGCAGTACGTC. This sequence encodes CAISENRAHEQYV. The chain links TRBV10-3 to TRBJ2-7; D is perhaps TRBD1 (6 bases). CDR1 is ENHRY and CDR2 is SYGVKD in the germline V gene. Trimming pared 2 bases from V and 5 bases from J, leaving 10 bases between. CDR3 length equals 13 residues.

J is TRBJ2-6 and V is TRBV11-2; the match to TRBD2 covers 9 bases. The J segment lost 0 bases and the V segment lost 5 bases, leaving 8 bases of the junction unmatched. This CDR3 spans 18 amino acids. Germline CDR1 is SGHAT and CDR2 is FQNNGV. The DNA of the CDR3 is TGTGCCAGCAGCCGATTCGGCGGGGGGGCCTCTGGGGCCAACGTCCTGACTTTC. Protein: CASSRFGGGASGANVLTF.

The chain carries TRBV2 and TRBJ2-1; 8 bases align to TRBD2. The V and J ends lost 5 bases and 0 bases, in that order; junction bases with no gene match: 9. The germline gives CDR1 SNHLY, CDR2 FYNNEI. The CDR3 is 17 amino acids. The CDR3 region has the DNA TGTGCCAGCAGTCTCTCCGTAGGACTAGCCTCCTACAATGAGCAGTTCTTC. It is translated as CASSLSVGLASYNEQFF.

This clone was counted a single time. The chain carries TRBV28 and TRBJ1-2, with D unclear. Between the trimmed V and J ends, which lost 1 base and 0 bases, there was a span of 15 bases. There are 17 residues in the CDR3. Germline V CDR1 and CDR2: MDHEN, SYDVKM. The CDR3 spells CASSLSTLAGANYGYTF. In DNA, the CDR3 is TGTGCCAGCAGTTTATCCACCTTGGCCGGGGCTAACTATGGCTACACCTTC.

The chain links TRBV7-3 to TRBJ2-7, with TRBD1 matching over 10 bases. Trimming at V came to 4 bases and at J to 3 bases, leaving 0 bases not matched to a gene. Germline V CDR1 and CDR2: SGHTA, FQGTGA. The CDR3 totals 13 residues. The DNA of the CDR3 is TGTGCCAGCAGCTGGGACAGGGGCTACGAGCAGTACTTC. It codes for CASSWDRGYEQYF.

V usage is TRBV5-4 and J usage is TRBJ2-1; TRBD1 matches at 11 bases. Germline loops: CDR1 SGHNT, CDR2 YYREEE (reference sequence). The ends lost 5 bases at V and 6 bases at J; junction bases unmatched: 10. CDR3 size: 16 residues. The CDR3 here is CASSSGTGGRFNEQFF. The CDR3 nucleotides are TGTGCCAGCAGTTCTGGGACAGGGGGTCGATTCAATGAGCAGTTCTTC.

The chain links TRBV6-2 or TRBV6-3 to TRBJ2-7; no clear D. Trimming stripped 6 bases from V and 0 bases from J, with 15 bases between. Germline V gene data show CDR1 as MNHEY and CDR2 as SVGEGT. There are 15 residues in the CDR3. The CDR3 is CASSRDGGSSYEQYV. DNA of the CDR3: TGTGCCAGCAGCAGAGACGGCGGAAGCTCCTACGAGCAGTACGTC.